This TCR beta chain emerged from a study of blood T cell repertoires in COVID-19. The germline V gene encodes CDR1 KGHDR and CDR2 SFDVKD. Trimming shortened V by 5 bases and J by 2 bases, and 10 bases separated the two germline ends. The CDR3 is 14 residues long. Cohorts were assigned according to the clinical history that participants reported. The study recruited exposed participants who had met a COVID-19 case within 2 weeks before entry. Study processing details: The assay estimated nucleated cells by amplifying reference gene primers. TCRdb's table, derived via immunoSEQ multiplex PCR, lists solely in-frame clones and lacks some. For V, J and clone size, that table is used; D and trimming come from the DNA. The repertoire holds some 400,000 clones, with about 89% as singletons. This clone was observed once.

J is TRBJ2-3 and V is TRBV24-1; D unclear. This receptor was identified in a woman aged 40 to 55 who had been exposed to COVID-19. The sequenced material came from PBMCs or T cells enriched from blood (not recorded which). DNA of the CDR3: TGTGCCACCAGTGTCGGTACTTCCACAGATACGCAGTATTTT. It yields the protein CATSVGTSTDTQYF.